Detailed here is one TCR beta chain. This table comes from immunoSEQ multiplex PCR, and its TCRdb copy is limited to in-frame clones, with some not included. The sample carries over a million clones, more than 75% recorded once. The record originates from a study of shared clonotypes between healthy human individuals. The origin of this receptor is a young man in good health. Some clones in this sample may be carry-over from other donors' samples. The sequenced material came from memory CD4+ T cells from PBMCs. Described subset: CD45RA-negative fraction.

The CDR3 protein is CASSSAGYEGTEAFF. CDR3 nucleotide sequence: TGTGCCAGCAGTTCGGCAGGGTACGAGGGCACTGAAGCTTTCTTT. The gene calls are TRBV28 and TRBJ1-1; maybe TRBD1 (5 bases). Germline CDR1 reads MDHEN; CDR2 reads SYDVKM. This CDR3 has 15 amino acids. The V end was cut by 4 bases, the J end by 4 bases, with 16 bases between.